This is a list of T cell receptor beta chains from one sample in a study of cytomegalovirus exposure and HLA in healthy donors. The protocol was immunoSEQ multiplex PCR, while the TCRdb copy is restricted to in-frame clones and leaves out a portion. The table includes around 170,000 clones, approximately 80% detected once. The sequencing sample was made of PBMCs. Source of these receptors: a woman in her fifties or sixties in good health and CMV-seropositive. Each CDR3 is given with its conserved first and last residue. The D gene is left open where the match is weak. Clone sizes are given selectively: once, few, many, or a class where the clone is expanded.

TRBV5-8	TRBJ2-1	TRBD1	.	CASSLLTGSYNEQFF	TGTGCCAGCAGCTTATTGACAGGGTCCTACAATGAGCAGTTCTTC
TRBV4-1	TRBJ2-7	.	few	CASRPQALSYEQYF	TGCGCCAGCAGACCCCAGGCGCTCTCCTACGAGCAGTACTTC
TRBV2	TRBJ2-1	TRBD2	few	CAIAVKGLAGGMDEQFF	TGTGCCATCGCGGTTAAGGGACTAGCGGGGGGGATGGATGAGCAGTTCTTC
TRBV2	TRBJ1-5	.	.	CASGISRSNQPQHF	TGTGCCAGCGGAATTTCTAGAAGCAATCAGCCCCAGCATTTT
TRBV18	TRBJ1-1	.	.	CASSPREGEAFF	TGTGCCAGCTCACCACGAGAGGGTGAAGCTTTCTTT
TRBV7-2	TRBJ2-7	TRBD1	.	CASSLGQGAYEQYF	TGTGCCAGCAGCTTAGGGCAGGGGGCCTACGAGCAGTACTTC
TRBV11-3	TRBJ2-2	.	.	CASSLVAGELFF	TGTGCCAGCAGCTTAGTCGCCGGGGAGCTGTTTTTT
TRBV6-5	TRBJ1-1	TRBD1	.	CASSRDRGGTEAFF	TGTGCCAGCAGTCGGGACAGGGGGGGAACTGAAGCTTTCTTT
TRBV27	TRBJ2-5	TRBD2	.	CASSQWGGLETQYF	TGTGCCAGCAGTCAATGGGGGGGGTTAGAGACCCAGTACTTC
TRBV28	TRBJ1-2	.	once	CASRVGAKVEGYTF	TGTGCCTCACGGGTGGGGGCGAAGGTAGAGGGCTACACCTTC
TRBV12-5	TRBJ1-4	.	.	CASGLVIGGQDNEKLFF	TGTGCTAGTGGTTTGGTAATCGGGGGGCAGGACAATGAAAAACTGTTTTTT
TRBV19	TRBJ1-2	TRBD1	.	CASSILGTGIANYGYTF	TGTGCCAGTAGTATCTTGGGGACAGGGATCGCTAACTATGGCTACACCTTC
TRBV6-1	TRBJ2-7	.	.	CASSAAYEQYF	TGTGCCAGCAGTGCGGCCTACGAGCAGTACTTC
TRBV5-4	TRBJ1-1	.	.	CASSQELNRATEAFF	TGTGCCAGCAGCCAAGAGCTCAACAGGGCAACTGAAGCTTTCTTT
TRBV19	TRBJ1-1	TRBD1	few	CASSWTGNTEAFF	TGTGCCAGTAGTTGGACAGGGAACACTGAAGCTTTCTTT
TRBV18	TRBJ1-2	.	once	CASSPDTNYGYTF	TGTGCCAGCTCACCAGACACTAACTATGGCTACACCTTC
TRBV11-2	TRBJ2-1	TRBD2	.	CASSLESGGLSYNEQFF	TGTGCCAGCAGCTTAGAATCGGGGGGATTATCCTACAATGAGCAGTTCTTC
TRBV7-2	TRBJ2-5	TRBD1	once	CASSLAVTGLKTQYF	TGTGCCAGCAGCTTAGCGGTGACAGGGTTGAAGACCCAGTACTTC
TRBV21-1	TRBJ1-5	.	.	CASSKVGQGLHQPQHF	TGTGCCAGCAGCAAAGTTGGACAGGGGCTTCATCAGCCCCAGCATTTT
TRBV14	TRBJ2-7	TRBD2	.	CASSQVVSGTASYEQYF	TGTGCCAGCAGCCAAGTAGTTAGCGGGACTGCCTCCTACGAGCAGTACTTC
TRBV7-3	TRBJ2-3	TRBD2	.	CASSPGTSGSRQYF	TGTGCCAGCAGCCCCGGGACTAGCGGGTCCCGGCAGTATTTT
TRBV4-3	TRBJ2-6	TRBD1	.	CASSSTALGQKVSSGANVLTF	TGCGCCAGCAGCTCCACCGCCTTGGGACAGAAAGTTAGCTCTGGGGCCAACGTCCTGACTTTC
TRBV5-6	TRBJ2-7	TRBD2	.	CASSSGLAGAPTYEQYF	TGTGCCAGCAGCTCCGGACTAGCGGGGGCCCCCACCTACGAGCAGTACTTC
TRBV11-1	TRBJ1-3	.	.	CASSRQASAGNTIYF	TGTGCCAGCAGCCGACAGGCCTCTGCCGGAAACACCATATATTTT
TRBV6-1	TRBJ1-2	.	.	CASSSLRPEGSYTF	TGTGCCAGCAGTTCCCTGCGGCCGGAAGGAAGCTACACCTTC
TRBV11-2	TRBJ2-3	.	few	CASRWGETDTQYF	TGTGCCAGCAGGTGGGGGGAAACAGATACGCAGTATTTT
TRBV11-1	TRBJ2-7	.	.	CASSLETTGEQYF	TGTGCCAGCAGCTTGGAGACAACAGGGGAGCAGTACTTC
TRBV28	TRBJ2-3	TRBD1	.	CASSGETGLSTDTQYF	TGTGCCAGCAGTGGAGAGACAGGGCTTAGCACAGATACGCAGTATTTT
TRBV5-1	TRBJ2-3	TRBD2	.	CASSFGGDTQYF	TGCGCCAGCAGCTTCGGGGGGGATACGCAGTATTTT
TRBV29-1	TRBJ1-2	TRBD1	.	CSTLGTGTDGYTF	TGCAGCACCCTCGGGACAGGGACAGACGGCTACACCTTC
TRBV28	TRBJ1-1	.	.	CASSLAGARAFF	TGTGCCAGCAGTTTGGCGGGGGCTAGAGCTTTCTTT
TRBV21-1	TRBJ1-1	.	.	CASSKAIRAEGNTEAFF	TGTGCCAGCAGCAAAGCTATAAGGGCGGAGGGTAACACTGAAGCTTTCTTT
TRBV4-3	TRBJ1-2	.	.	CASSQAGQGDYYGYTF	TGCGCCAGCAGCCAAGCTGGTCAAGGAGACTACTATGGCTACACCTTC
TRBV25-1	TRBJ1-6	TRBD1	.	CASSEGRDRSSPLHF	TGTGCCAGCAGTGAGGGAAGGGACAGGTCCTCACCCCTCCACTTT
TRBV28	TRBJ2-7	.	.	CASGRLNPYEQYF	TGTGCCAGCGGGAGACTAAACCCCTACGAGCAGTACTTC
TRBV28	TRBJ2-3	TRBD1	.	CASSTLTGVDTQYF	TGTGCCAGCAGTACACTGACAGGGGTCGATACGCAGTATTTT
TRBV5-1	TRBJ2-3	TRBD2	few	CASSGTSGVSDTQYF	TGCGCCAGCAGCGGGACTAGCGGGGTCTCAGATACGCAGTATTTT
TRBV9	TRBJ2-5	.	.	CASSVGVTGQETQYF	TGTGCCAGCAGCGTAGGAGTTACAGGCCAAGAGACCCAGTACTTC
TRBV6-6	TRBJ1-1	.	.	CASTRNTEAFF	TGTGCCAGCACCAGGAACACTGAAGCTTTCTTT